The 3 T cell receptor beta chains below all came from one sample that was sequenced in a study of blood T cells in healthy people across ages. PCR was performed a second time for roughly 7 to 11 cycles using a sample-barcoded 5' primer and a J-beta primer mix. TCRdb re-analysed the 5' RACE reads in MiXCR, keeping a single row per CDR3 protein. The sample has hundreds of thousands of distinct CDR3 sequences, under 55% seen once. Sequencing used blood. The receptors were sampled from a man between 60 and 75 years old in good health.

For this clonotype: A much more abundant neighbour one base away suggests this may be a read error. This CDR3 is CASSPIGREDCGYTF. For the CDR3, the DNA is TGTGCCAGCAGCCCCATTGGCAGGGAGGACTGTGGCTACACCTTC. The chain carries TRBV7-8 and TRBJ1-2; perhaps TRBD1 as D (5 bases). The CDR3 sequence is 15 residues long. Looked up from germline, CDR1 is SGHVS and CDR2 is FQNEAQ. Trimming stripped 5 bases from V and 7 bases from J, with 20 bases between.

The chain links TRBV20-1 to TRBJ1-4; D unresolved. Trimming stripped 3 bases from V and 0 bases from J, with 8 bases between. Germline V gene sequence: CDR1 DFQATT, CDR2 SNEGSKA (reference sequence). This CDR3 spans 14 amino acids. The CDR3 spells CSARRDATNEKLFF. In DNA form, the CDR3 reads TGCAGTGCTAGGCGAGATGCAACTAATGAAAAACTGTTTTTT.

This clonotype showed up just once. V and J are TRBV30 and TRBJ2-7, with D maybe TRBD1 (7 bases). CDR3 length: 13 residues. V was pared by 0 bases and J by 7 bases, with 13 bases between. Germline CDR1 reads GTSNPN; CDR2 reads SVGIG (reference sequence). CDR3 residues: CAWSVHPGGEQYF. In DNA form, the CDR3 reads TGTGCCTGGAGTGTACATCCAGGGGGGGAGCAGTACTTC. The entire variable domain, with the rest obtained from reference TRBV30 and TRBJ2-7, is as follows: SQTIHQWPATLVQPVGSPLSLECTVEGTSNPNLYWYRQAAGRGLQLLFYSVGIGQISSEVPQNLSASRPQDRQFILSSKKLLLSDSGFYLCAWSVHPGGEQYFGPGTRLTVT.